A single sample is the source of the 5 T cell receptor beta chains below, sequenced in a study of Graves' ophthalmopathy and Graves' hyperthyroidism. TCR beta CDR3 regions were amplified from RNA transcripts. The library came from an HTBI-primed first-round RT-PCR and a second-round multiplex PCR. TCRdb redid the calling of the multiplex PCR reads with MiXCR, one entry per CDR3 protein. In the table there are about 700,000 distinct CDR3 sequences, about 44% of which are singletons. Material: peripheral blood. Receptors originate from an adult man with Graves' ophthalmopathy.

J is TRBJ1-1 and V is TRBV2; D is uncertain. V was pared by 6 bases and J by 4 bases, with 15 bases between. The CDR3 runs to 14 residues. Germline CDR1 is SNHLY and CDR2 is FYNNEI. CDR3 protein: CASSQEDGITEAFF. The CDR3 DNA follows: TGTGCCAGCAGCCAAGAGGACGGAATCACTGAAGCTTTCTTT.

This sequence joins TRBV7-1 and TRBJ1-6; D perhaps matches TRBD1 (6 bases). TRBV7-1 is an open reading frame, and its role is uncertain. The CDR3 loop spans 15 amino acids. V was cut by 1 base and J by 7 bases, with 11 bases left in between. The CDR3 DNA is TGTGCCAGCAGCTCAGTAGCGGGGGCCAATTCACCCCTCCACTTT. Amino acid sequence: CASSSVAGANSPLHF.

CDR3 amino acids: CASSLGTGGQTQYF. Here the CDR3 DNA reads TGTGCCAGCAGCTTAGGGACGGGGGGGCAGACCCAGTACTTC. The chain combines TRBV7-9 with TRBJ2-5; 8 bases align to TRBD2. The CDR3 is made up of 14 amino acids. The junction had 4 bases not matched to a gene; V was cut back by 1 base and J by 6 bases. CDR1 is SEHNR and CDR2 is FQNEAQ in the germline V gene (reference sequence).

This clonotype was seen a handful of times. The J gene is TRBJ1-2, the V gene TRBV15; 11 bases align to TRBD1. The CDR3 extends over 16 amino acids. Germline V gene lookup returns CDR1 LNHNV and CDR2 YYDKDF (reference sequence). The V and J ends lost 1 base and 4 bases, in that order; junction bases with no gene match: 5. The CDR3 loop is CATSRGTGGASYGYTF. CDR3 DNA sequence: TGTGCCACCAGCAGAGGGACAGGGGGCGCGTCCTATGGCTACACCTTC. The full variable domain, its missing parts supplied by reference TRBV15 and TRBJ1-2, is DAMVIQNPRYQVTQFGKPVTLSCSQTLNHNVMYWYQQKSSQAPKLLFHYYDKDFNNEADTPDNFQSRRPNTSFCFLDIRSPGLGDTAMYLCATSRGTGGASYGYTFGSGTRLTVV.

This clonotype was observed many times. The chain's CDR3 is CATSKRFGTGGTEAFF. As DNA, the CDR3 is TGTGCCACCAGCAAAAGGTTCGGGACAGGGGGCACTGAAGCTTTCTTT. The V call is TRBV15, the J call TRBJ1-1; 11 bases map to TRBD1. From germline, CDR1 is LNHNV and CDR2 YYDKDF (reference sequence). Trimming removed 4 bases from V and 4 bases from J; junction bases left unmatched: 8. This CDR3 comprises 16 residues.